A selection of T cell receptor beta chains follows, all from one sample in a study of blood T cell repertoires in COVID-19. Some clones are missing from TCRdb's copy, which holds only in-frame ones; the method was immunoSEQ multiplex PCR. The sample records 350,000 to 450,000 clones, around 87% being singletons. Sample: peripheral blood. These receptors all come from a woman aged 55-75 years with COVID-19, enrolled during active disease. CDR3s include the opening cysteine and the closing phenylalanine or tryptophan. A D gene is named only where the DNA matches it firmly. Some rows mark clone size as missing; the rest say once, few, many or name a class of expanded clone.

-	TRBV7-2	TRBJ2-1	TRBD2	TGTGCCAGCAGCTTAGATGGACTAGCGGGGTACAATGAGCAGTTCTTC	CASSLDGLAGYNEQFF
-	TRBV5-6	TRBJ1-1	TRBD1	TGTGCCAGCAGCTACACAGGGGGCGGCATTGAAGCTTTCTTT	CASSYTGGGIEAFF
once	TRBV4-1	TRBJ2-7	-	TGCGCCAGCAGCATATCCGGGACACAAGACTACGAGCAGTACTTC	CASSISGTQDYEQYF
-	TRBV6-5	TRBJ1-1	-	TGTGCCAGCAGTTGGGCCGGTGCCACTGAAGCTTTCTTT	CASSWAGATEAFF
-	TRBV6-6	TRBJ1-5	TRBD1	TGTGCCAGCAGCTCCGGGACAGGGGTAAATCAGCCCCAGCATTTT	CASSSGTGVNQPQHF
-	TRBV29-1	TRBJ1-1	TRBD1	TGCAGCCTACACTTGACAGGGAACTCTGAAGCTTTCTTT	CSLHLTGNSEAFF
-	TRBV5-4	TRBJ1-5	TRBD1	TGTGCCAGCAGTTTTACGGGACAGGGAGGGAATCAGCCCCAGCATTTT	CASSFTGQGGNQPQHF
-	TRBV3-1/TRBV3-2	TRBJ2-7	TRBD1	TGTGCCAGCAGCCTTGGTTCCGGGACAGGTGCCTACGAGCAGTACTTC	CASSLGSGTGAYEQYF
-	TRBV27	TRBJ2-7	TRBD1	TGTGCCAGCAGTGCCGGACAGGGGGGCTACGAGCAGTACTTC	CASSAGQGGYEQYF
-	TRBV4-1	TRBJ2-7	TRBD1	TGCGCCAGCAGTCCCGGGACAGGGCTTGGCGAGCAGTACTTC	CASSPGTGLGEQYF
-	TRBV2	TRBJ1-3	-	TGTGCCAGCACCCCGGACACCAACTCTGGAAACACCATATATTTT	CASTPDTNSGNTIYF
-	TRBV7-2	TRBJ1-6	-	TGTGCCAGCAGGCAAACAGGGCCCACATCACCCCTCCACTTT	CASRQTGPTSPLHF
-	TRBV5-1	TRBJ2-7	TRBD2	TGCGCCAGCAGCTTGGCAAATCCGACTAGCGAGGAGCAGTACTTC	CASSLANPTSEEQYF
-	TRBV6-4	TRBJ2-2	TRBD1	TGTGCCAGCAGAGCCACAGGGGGTTCCGGGGAGCTGTTTTTT	CASRATGGSGELFF
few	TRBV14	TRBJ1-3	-	TGTGCCAGCAGCCGCGCAGGAGGAAACACCATATATTTT	CASSRAGGNTIYF
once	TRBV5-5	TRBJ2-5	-	TGTGCCAGCAGCTTGGTACCTACCCAAGAGACCCAGTACTTC	CASSLVPTQETQYF